This paragraph covers one T cell receptor beta chain sequence. TCR beta sequencing was performed on blood CD8+ and CD4+ T cells. Negative magnetic isolation gave CD8+ and CD4+ cells; FACS enriched CD8+ TEMRA. The data derive from a study of CD8 T cells in Susac syndrome. With random hexamers, 0.5 to 1 ug RNA was reverse transcribed. TCR beta CDR3 was amplified by immunoSEQ covering 54 Vbeta and 13 Jbeta. Via MiXCR, TCRdb re-called the immunoSEQ multiplex PCR reads, giving one row per CDR3 protein. Seen here are around 230,000 distinct CDR3 sequences, around 96% observed once, and the top ten hold 0.095%. V lost 6 bases, J lost 4 bases, and 12 bases lay in between. CDR3 length: 13 amino acids. Germline V gene data show CDR1 as SEHNR and CDR2 as FQNEAQ (reference sequence).

The clonotype originates from a human donor with multiple sclerosis. V is TRBV7-9 and J is TRBJ1-1, with D uncertain. Sample: CD4+ T cells from PBMCs. CDR3 DNA sequence: TGTGCCAGCAGGATAGGGATCGGCACTGAAGCTTTCTTT. This codes for CASRIGIGTEAFF.